Listed below are T cell receptor beta chains from one sample, sequenced in a study of T cells in localized non-small cell lung cancer. Produced via immunoSEQ multiplex PCR; TCRdb's table is partial and in-frame only. The sample has about 70,000 clones; 86% are singletons. The material sequenced was peripheral blood, taken before any cancer treatment. The receptors shown here come from a male donor aged 60 or over with stage III squamous cell lung carcinoma. Each CDR3 is given with its conserved first and last residue. The D gene is left open where the match is weak. Not every row has a clone size; where given, it reads once, few, many or a size class.

v_gene	abundance	d_gene	j_gene	CDR3nt	CDR3aa
TRBV5-7	-	-	TRBJ2-1	TGTGCCAGCAGCTTGGCTGATGAGCAGTTCTTC	CASSLADEQFF
TRBV19	-	-	TRBJ2-1	TGTGCCAGTGGGCTCAACCGGGGCAGATACAATGAGCAGTTCTTC	CASGLNRGRYNEQFF
TRBV5-1	-	-	TRBJ1-1	TGCGCCAGCAGCTTACAGGGAGGATGGAAAAACACTGAAGCTTTCTTT	CASSLQGGWKNTEAFF
TRBV5-1	-	-	TRBJ1-6	TGCGCCAGCAGCTTGGGGGGAGGGGACATAGGATACTCACCCCTCCACTTT	CASSLGGGDIGYSPLHF
TRBV30	few	-	TRBJ1-5	TGTGCCTGGAGTGTAAAGAGGGATCAGCCCCAGCATTTT	CAWSVKRDQPQHF
TRBV4-1	-	TRBD2	TRBJ2-1	TGCGCCAGCAGCTTCCCGGGTCAGCGGGGGGGCGCTCCATCCTACAATGAGCAGTTCTTC	CASSFPGQRGGAPSYNEQFF
TRBV20-1	-	-	TRBJ2-1	TGCAGTGCCCAGGTCTACAATGAGCAGTTCTTC	CSAQVYNEQFF
TRBV4-1	-	TRBD2	TRBJ2-3	TGCGCCAGCAGCCAACAAGCGGGGGATACAGATACGCAGTATTTT	CASSQQAGDTDTQYF
TRBV5-6	-	-	TRBJ2-5	TGTGCCAGCAGCTTGGGGCCCACGTTGGAGACCCAGTACTTC	CASSLGPTLETQYF
TRBV29-1	once	TRBD2	TRBJ2-3	TGCAGCGTTTCGATGAATAGCGGGAGGGCTTATACGCAGTATTTT	CSVSMNSGRAYTQYF
TRBV18	-	-	TRBJ2-6	TGTGCCAGCTCACCAAACCCAGGCGGGGCCAACGTCCTGACTTTC	CASSPNPGGANVLTF
TRBV11-1	-	-	TRBJ2-5	TGTGCCAGCAGTTCCCGAGACTTGGTGGAGACCCAGTACTTC	CASSSRDLVETQYF
TRBV7-9	-	-	TRBJ2-5	TGTGCCAGCAGCGCCGCGGGAGAGACCCAGTACTTC	CASSAAGETQYF
TRBV29-1	-	-	TRBJ1-2	TGCAGCGTTGATGGCTACACCTTC	CSVDGYTF
TRBV9	-	TRBD1	TRBJ1-6	TGTGCCAGCAGCCCAGCAGGGGACAGGGGTAATTCACCCCTCCACTTT	CASSPAGDRGNSPLHF
TRBV18	-	-	TRBJ2-7	TGTGCCAGCTCTCCACGGGACCGAGCCTACGAGCAGTACTTC	CASSPRDRAYEQYF
TRBV6-5	-	-	TRBJ2-4	TGTGCCAGCAGCTCCCTGGACGGTCACATTCAGTACTTC	CASSSLDGHIQYF
TRBV10-2	-	-	TRBJ1-2	TGCGCCACCACCCGGGCGGGTCAGCAGAACTATGGCTACACCTTC	CATTRAGQQNYGYTF
TRBV27	few	-	TRBJ2-7	TGTGCCAGCAGTTTAAGGACACCCCCTGACTACGAGCAGTACTTC	CASSLRTPPDYEQYF
TRBV5-1	-	TRBD1	TRBJ1-1	TGCGCCAGCAGCGGGGGACAGTGGCCACGTCCCCCCGAAGCTTTCTTT	CASSGGQWPRPPEAFF